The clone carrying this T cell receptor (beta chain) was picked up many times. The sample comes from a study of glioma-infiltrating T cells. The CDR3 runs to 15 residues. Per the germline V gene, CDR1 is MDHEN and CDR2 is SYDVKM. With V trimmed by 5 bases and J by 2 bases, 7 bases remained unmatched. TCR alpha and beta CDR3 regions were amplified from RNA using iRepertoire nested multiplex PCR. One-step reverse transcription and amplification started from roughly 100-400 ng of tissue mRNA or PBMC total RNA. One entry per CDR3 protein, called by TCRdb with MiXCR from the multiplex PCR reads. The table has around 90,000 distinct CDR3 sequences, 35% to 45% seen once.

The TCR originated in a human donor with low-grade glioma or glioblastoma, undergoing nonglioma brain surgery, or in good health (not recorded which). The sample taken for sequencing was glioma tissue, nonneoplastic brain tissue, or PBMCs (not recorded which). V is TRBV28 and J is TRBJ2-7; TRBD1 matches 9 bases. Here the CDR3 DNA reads TGTGCCAGCAGTCGTCCCGGGACAGGGACCTACGAGCAGTACTTC. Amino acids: CASSRPGTGTYEQYF.